This is a list of T cell receptor beta chains from one sample in a study of CD4 T cells in relation to SARS-CoV-2 and coronaviruses. Assay used: immunoSEQ multiplex PCR; TCRdb lists only in-frame clones, some missing. The table shows about 37,000 clones, with roughly 90% occurring only once. The sample comprised memory CD4+ T cells from PBMCs. These TCRs come from an adult with COVID-19. The CDR3 runs from the conserved cysteine through the conserved F or W. Fields, in order: CDR3 protein, CDR3 DNA, D gene, V gene, clone size, CDR3 length, J gene. The D gene is left open where the match is weak. The listing skips clone size in some rows; elsewhere it reads once, few, many or a size class.

CDR3aa: CASSQVRDYGYTF
CDR3nt: TGTGCCAGCAGCCAAGTCAGGGACTATGGCTACACCTTC
d_gene: NA
v_gene: TRBV3-1/TRBV3-2
abundance: NA
len: 13
j_gene: TRBJ1-2

CDR3aa: CASSSKVRLEAFF
CDR3nt: TGTGCCAGCAGTTCTAAGGTCCGCCTTGAAGCTTTCTTT
d_gene: NA
v_gene: TRBV6-5
abundance: once
len: 13
j_gene: TRBJ1-1

CDR3aa: CASSWTRQAYNSPLHF
CDR3nt: TGTGCCAGCAGTTGGACCCGACAGGCCTATAATTCACCCCTCCACTTT
d_gene: NA
v_gene: TRBV6-5
abundance: NA
len: 16
j_gene: TRBJ1-6

CDR3aa: CASSPRGRDTEAFF
CDR3nt: TGCGCCAGCAGCCCAAGAGGGCGGGACACTGAAGCTTTCTTT
d_gene: NA
v_gene: TRBV4-3
abundance: once
len: 14
j_gene: TRBJ1-1

CDR3aa: CASSPARTGVRIQYF
CDR3nt: TGCGCCAGCAGCCCAGCCCGGACAGGGGTGCGCATTCAGTACTTC
d_gene: TRBD1
v_gene: TRBV4-3
abundance: NA
len: 15
j_gene: TRBJ2-4

CDR3aa: CSVGSTSYEQYF
CDR3nt: TGCAGCGTTGGAAGTACTTCCTACGAGCAGTACTTC
d_gene: NA
v_gene: TRBV29-1
abundance: NA
len: 12
j_gene: TRBJ2-7

CDR3aa: CASSLVSGGAETQYF
CDR3nt: TGTGCCAGCAGCTTAGTCTCAGGGGGCGCAGAGACCCAGTACTTC
d_gene: TRBD1
v_gene: TRBV11-2
abundance: NA
len: 15
j_gene: TRBJ2-5

CDR3aa: CASSRGGLAGGRETQYF
CDR3nt: TGTGCCAGCAGCCGAGGGGGGCTAGCGGGGGGGCGGGAGACCCAGTACTTC
d_gene: TRBD2
v_gene: TRBV4-2
abundance: NA
len: 17
j_gene: TRBJ2-5

CDR3aa: CASSQWNSGGVADTQYF
CDR3nt: TGTGCCAGCAGCCAATGGAATAGCGGGGGGGTTGCAGATACGCAGTATTTT
d_gene: TRBD2
v_gene: TRBV3-1/TRBV3-2
abundance: NA
len: 17
j_gene: TRBJ2-3

CDR3aa: CASSVAARTDYGYTF
CDR3nt: TGTGCCAGCAGCGTAGCGGCTAGGACGGATTATGGCTACACCTTC
d_gene: NA
v_gene: TRBV9
abundance: NA
len: 15
j_gene: TRBJ1-2

CDR3aa: CASSPTVRAMNTEAFF
CDR3nt: TGTGCCAGCTCACCTACAGTCCGGGCTATGAACACTGAAGCTTTCTTT
d_gene: NA
v_gene: TRBV18
abundance: once
len: 16
j_gene: TRBJ1-1

CDR3aa: CASSPGVFYGYTF
CDR3nt: TGTGCCAGCAGCCCAGGGGTTTTCTATGGCTACACCTTC
d_gene: NA
v_gene: TRBV5-5
abundance: once
len: 13
j_gene: TRBJ1-2

CDR3aa: CASSPGGLTEAFF
CDR3nt: TGTGCCAGCAGCCCCGGAGGACTCACTGAAGCTTTCTTT
d_gene: NA
v_gene: TRBV7-2
abundance: NA
len: 13
j_gene: TRBJ1-1

CDR3aa: CASRGGANTEAFF
CDR3nt: TGTGCCAGTAGAGGGGGGGCTAACACTGAAGCTTTCTTT
d_gene: NA
v_gene: TRBV5-4
abundance: once
len: 13
j_gene: TRBJ1-1

CDR3aa: CASSMEGQLNTEAFF
CDR3nt: TGTGCCAGTAGTATGGAGGGACAGTTGAACACTGAAGCTTTCTTT
d_gene: TRBD1
v_gene: TRBV19
abundance: NA
len: 15
j_gene: TRBJ1-1

CDR3aa: CASSHRPQGTVNTEAFF
CDR3nt: TGTGCCAGCAGTCACCGACCTCAAGGGACGGTGAACACTGAAGCTTTCTTT
d_gene: NA
v_gene: TRBV6-2/TRBV6-3
abundance: NA
len: 17
j_gene: TRBJ1-1

CDR3aa: CASSTSGQAVEAFF
CDR3nt: TGTGCCAGTAGTACCAGTGGACAGGCGGTTGAAGCTTTCTTT
d_gene: TRBD1
v_gene: TRBV19
abundance: NA
len: 14
j_gene: TRBJ1-1

CDR3aa: CASSLPTGSTRNYGYTF
CDR3nt: TGTGCCAGCAGCCTCCCGACAGGCTCTACCCGTAACTATGGCTACACCTTC
d_gene: NA
v_gene: TRBV16
abundance: once
len: 17
j_gene: TRBJ1-2

CDR3aa: CASSAGAWSTEAFF
CDR3nt: TGTGCCAGCAGTGCAGGGGCGTGGAGCACTGAAGCTTTCTTT
d_gene: NA
v_gene: TRBV6-4
abundance: few
len: 14
j_gene: TRBJ1-1

CDR3aa: CASSRSGGAAGELFF
CDR3nt: TGTGCCAGCAGCCGGAGCGGGGGGGCCGCCGGGGAGCTGTTTTTT
d_gene: TRBD2
v_gene: TRBV7-2
abundance: NA
len: 15
j_gene: TRBJ2-2

CDR3aa: CATSDPGTGGSHEQFF
CDR3nt: TGTGCCACCAGTGATCCTGGGACAGGGGGCTCCCATGAGCAGTTCTTC
d_gene: TRBD1
v_gene: TRBV24-1
abundance: NA
len: 16
j_gene: TRBJ2-1

CDR3aa: CASSPKPGTDYTGELFF
CDR3nt: TGTGCCAGCAGCCCGAAACCCGGGACTGACTACACCGGGGAGCTGTTTTTT
d_gene: NA
v_gene: TRBV11-3
abundance: NA
len: 17
j_gene: TRBJ2-2

CDR3aa: CASSVQPGQSYEQYF
CDR3nt: TGTGCCAGCAGCGTCCAACCGGGACAGTCCTACGAGCAGTACTTC
d_gene: TRBD1
v_gene: TRBV5-5
abundance: NA
len: 15
j_gene: TRBJ2-7

CDR3aa: CASSLPGIFNTGELFF
CDR3nt: TGTGCCAGCAGCTTACCAGGGATATTTAACACCGGGGAGCTGTTTTTT
d_gene: NA
v_gene: TRBV11-2
abundance: once
len: 16
j_gene: TRBJ2-2

CDR3aa: CASSPARQATNEKLFF
CDR3nt: TGTGCCAGCAGTCCCGCCAGACAGGCAACTAATGAAAAACTGTTTTTT
d_gene: NA
v_gene: TRBV28
abundance: NA
len: 16
j_gene: TRBJ1-4